The 18 T cell receptor beta chains in this list originate from one sample, sequenced in a study of glioma-infiltrating T cells after dendritic cell vaccination. Method: immunoSEQ multiplex PCR; TCRdb's copy keeps in-frame clones and lacks some. Of roughly 68,000 clones in the sample, about 81% were seen once. The sequencing used blood, collected before dendritic cell vaccination. These receptors were collected from a human donor with glioblastoma.

This chain uses TRBV5-1 with TRBJ1-5; D is perhaps TRBD1 (6 bases). V dropped 8 bases and J dropped 7 bases, with 19 bases sitting between them. Germline V gene lookup returns CDR1 SGHRS and CDR2 YFSETQ. The CDR3 totals 14 residues. CDR3 loop: CASRGAWGRQPQHF. CDR3 bases: TGCGCCAGTCGGGGGGCGTGGGGGAGACAGCCCCAGCATTTT.

The genes are TRBV30 and TRBJ2-1; D is perhaps TRBD2 (6 bases). V was cut by 3 bases and J by 8 bases, with 17 bases left in between. Germline V lookup: CDR1 GTSNPN, CDR2 SVGIG (reference sequence). The CDR3 contains 14 residues. This chain's CDR3 is CAWSDPGRSDEQFF. CDR3 sequence (DNA): TGTGCCTGGAGCGACCCTGGGAGGAGTGATGAGCAGTTCTTC.

The chain uses TRBV19 and TRBJ2-5, with TRBD1 identical over 8 bases. Trimming cost V 8 bases and J 4 bases; bases outside gene matches: 3. This CDR3 is built from 12 residues. Germline V gene sequence: CDR1 LNHDA, CDR2 SQIVND (reference sequence). This CDR3 is CASGQGPETQYF. Written as DNA, the CDR3 is TGTGCCAGTGGACAGGGCCCAGAGACCCAGTACTTC.

This chain joins TRBV6-6 and TRBJ2-5; D is unresolved. There are 13 residues in the CDR3. Germline lookup yields CDR1 MNHNY and CDR2 SVGAGI (reference sequence). Trimming pared 2 bases from V and 2 bases from J, leaving 6 bases between. DNA for the CDR3: TGTGCCAGCAGTTACGTCGGTCAAGAGACCCAGTACTTC. It specifies CASSYVGQETQYF.

The chain joins TRBV6-4 to TRBJ1-2; TRBD1 is a possible D gene (6 bases). V lost 6 bases and J lost 6, with 11 bases in between. From germline, CDR1 is MRHNA and CDR2 SNTAGT. The length of the CDR3 is 12 residues. Here the CDR3 reads CASRGEGDGYTF. CDR3 nucleotide sequence: TGTGCCAGCAGGGGGGAGGGGGATGGCTACACCTTC.

The chain couples TRBV5-5 to TRBJ2-2; tentative D call: TRBD1 (5 bases). This CDR3 is built from 14 residues. V lost 0 bases to trimming and J lost 6 bases, with 9 bases between them. In germline, CDR1 is SGHKS, CDR2 YYEKEE (reference sequence). The CDR3 nucleotides read TGTGCCAGCAGCTTGGAACCAGGGTCCGGGGAGCTGTTTTTT. This codes for CASSLEPGSGELFF.

The chain recombines TRBV6-4 with TRBJ2-7, with D perhaps TRBD1 (8 bases). In germline, CDR1 is MRHNA, CDR2 SNTAGT. This CDR3 has 20 residues. V was shortened by 0 bases and J by 2 bases, with 26 bases between the two germline ends. This CDR3 reads CASSDSSRQGYARGAYEQYF. CDR3 nucleotide sequence: TGTGCCAGCAGTGACTCAAGCCGACAGGGGTATGCCCGGGGGGCCTACGAGCAGTACTTC.

This clone was seen a handful of times. V gene TRBV4-1 combines with J gene TRBJ2-3, with TRBD2 matching 13 bases. The CDR3 extends over 18 amino acids. Germline V gives CDR1 MGHRA, CDR2 YSYEKL. J was trimmed by 2 bases and V by 1 base; bases with no gene match: 6. In DNA, the CDR3 is TGCGCCAGCAGCCAAGGCGGACTAGCGGGGGACCTCACAGATACGCAGTATTTT. The encoded protein is CASSQGGLAGDLTDTQYF.

V gene TRBV7-8 combines with J gene TRBJ2-5, with 10 bases identical to TRBD1. The germline V gene encodes CDR1 SGHVS and CDR2 FQNEAQ. The V and J ends lost 7 bases and 1 base, in that order; junction bases with no gene match: 6. This CDR3 region has 15 residues. The chain's CDR3 is CASTVRDRGQETQYF. DNA of the CDR3: TGTGCCAGCACCGTCCGGGACAGGGGCCAAGAGACCCAGTACTTC. The whole variable domain, remainder taken from reference TRBV7-8 and TRBJ2-5, is GAGVSQSPRYKVAKRGQDVALRCDPISGHVSLFWYQQALGQGPEFLTYFQNEAQLDKSGLPSDRFFAERPEGSVSTLKIQRTQQEDSAVYLCASTVRDRGQETQYFGPGTRLLVL.

The rearrangement links TRBV5-5 to TRBJ2-4; D might be TRBD1 (6 bases). Germline-derived CDR1 and CDR2 are SGHKS and YYEKEE (reference sequence). Trimming shortened V by 4 bases and J by 5 bases, and 13 bases separated the two germline ends. The CDR3 is 14 residues long. The CDR3 DNA is TGTGCCAGCAGCCACCGGGACATACAAAACATTCAGTACTTC. It codes for CASSHRDIQNIQYF.

This chain's CDR3 is CASSLSKAGGRLKGYTF. CDR3 nucleotide sequence: TGTGCCAGCAGTTTATCGAAGGCGGGGGGGCGTCTTAAGGGCTACACCTTC. The chain recombines TRBV27 with TRBJ1-2; the D gene is possibly TRBD1 (6 bases). The V end was cut by 0 bases, the J end by 8 bases, with 22 bases between. This CDR3 region has 17 residues. Germline CDR1 MNHEY, CDR2 SMNVEV (reference sequence).

This chain uses TRBV11-2 with TRBJ2-2, with 7 bases lining up with TRBD2. CDR1 SGHAT and CDR2 FQNNGV come from the germline V gene. Germline trimming cut 6 bases from V and 7 bases from J; bases unmatched to any gene: 11. There are 15 residues in the CDR3. CDR3 in amino acids: CASRFDGGFDGELFF. CDR3 nucleotides: TGTGCCAGCAGGTTTGACGGGGGGTTCGACGGGGAGCTGTTTTTT.

This chain links TRBV15 with TRBJ1-2; TRBD1 matches at 7 bases. V was pared by 0 bases and J by 8 bases, with 12 bases of the junction left unmatched. The germline V gene has CDR1 LNHNV and CDR2 YYDKDF (reference sequence). The CDR3 totals 16 residues. The CDR3 region is CATSRDPGTVLLGYTF. The CDR3 coding sequence is TGTGCCACCAGCAGAGACCCCGGGACAGTGCTATTGGGCTACACCTTC.

The chain combines TRBV29-1 with TRBJ1-1; D is unclear. V gave up 4 bases and J gave up 1 base, with 13 bases separating them. The CDR3 consists of 14 residues. Germline V gene lookup returns CDR1 SQVTM and CDR2 ANQGSEA. The DNA of the CDR3 is TGCAGCGTTGCCCCCCTGCGGGGGAACACTGAAGCTTTCTTT. It codes for CSVAPLRGNTEAFF.

The chain joins TRBV5-1 to TRBJ1-3; 7 bases are a match to TRBD1. In germline, CDR1 is SGHRS, CDR2 YFSETQ. This CDR3 comprises 14 residues. V lost 4 bases to trimming and J lost 2 bases; unmatched junction nucleotides: 3. CDR3 DNA: TGCGCCAGCAGCCCGACAGGGACTGGAAACACCATATATTTT. Translating gives CASSPTGTGNTIYF.

The chain joins TRBV6-5 to TRBJ1-2, with D hard to call. The germline CDR1 and CDR2 sequences are MNHEY and SVGAGI. V lost 7 bases and J 5 bases, leaving 14 bases between the germline ends. This CDR3 comprises 13 residues. The CDR3 sequence is CASTPALGYGYTF. Here the CDR3 DNA reads TGTGCCAGCACCCCAGCCCTAGGATATGGCTACACCTTC.

To note about this clone: A read error is likely, as this CDR3 ends without the conserved phenylalanine or tryptophan. The chain recombines TRBV6-6 with TRBJ1-2; D is unresolved. This CDR3 has 15 amino acids. V shed 4 bases and J shed 3 bases, with 15 bases lying between them. Germline V gene lookup returns CDR1 MNHNY and CDR2 SVGAGI (reference sequence). The CDR3 DNA reads TGTGCCAGCAGTTGGATAAAGTTTAAAGACTATGGCTACACCCTC. This gives the protein CASSWIKFKDYGYTL.

This chain links TRBV5-1 with TRBJ2-7, with 8 bases aligning to TRBD1. There are 12 residues in the CDR3. The V gene's germline CDR1 is SGHRS and CDR2 YFSETQ. The ends lost 3 bases at V and 12 bases at J; junction bases unmatched: 8. The CDR3 DNA follows: TGCGCCAGCAGCTCGACAGGGGAAATGCTGTACTTC. It translates to CASSSTGEMLYF. The whole variable domain, filled in from reference TRBV5-1 and TRBJ2-7, reads KAGVTQTPRYLIKTRGQQVTLSCSPISGHRSVSWYQQTPGQGLQFLFEYFSETQRNKGNFPGRFSGRQFSNSRSEMNVSTLELGDSALYLCASSSTGEMLYFGPGTRLTVT.